Listed below are T cell receptor beta chains from one sample, sequenced in a study of T cell responses to AZD1222 COVID-19 vaccine. Generated by immunoSEQ multiplex PCR, the TCRdb table keeps only in-frame clones and is missing some. The sample includes 98,000 or so clones, roughly 92% of them seen just once. Here the sequenced sample was peripheral blood, taken on day 0 of AZD1222 vaccination. Receptor source: an adult in good health. Each CDR3 is given with its conserved first and last residue. D genes are given only for firm matches. Only some rows state a clone size, as once, few, many or a class for expanded clones.

v_call	j_call	d_call	clone_size	cdr3_nt	cdr3_aa
TRBV9	TRBJ1-2	-	-	TGTGCCAGCGGTTCGAGCCTCGGAGGCTATGGCTACACCTTC	CASGSSLGGYGYTF
TRBV29-1	TRBJ2-6	-	-	TGCAGCGTTGAAGTCTGGGACTCTGGGGCCAACGTCCTGACTTTC	CSVEVWDSGANVLTF
TRBV21-1	TRBJ2-7	-	-	TGTGCCAGCAGCAAAGGACAGGGTAAGCGGAGCTCCTACGAGCAGTACTTC	CASSKGQGKRSSYEQYF
TRBV28	TRBJ2-1	-	-	TGTGCCAGCAGTTCTCGTACGGCGGCGACTCACAATGAGCAGTTCTTC	CASSSRTAATHNEQFF
TRBV7-3	TRBJ2-3	-	-	TGTGCCAGCAGTTCGATCGGGGCGGGTGGCAACACAGATACGCAGTATTTT	CASSSIGAGGNTDTQYF
TRBV5-4	TRBJ1-2	-	-	TGTGCCAGCAGCCCCGATATGAACTATGGCTACACCTTC	CASSPDMNYGYTF
TRBV20-1	TRBJ1-1	-	-	TGCAGTGCGGTCGACGGTGAAGCTTTCTTT	CSAVDGEAFF
TRBV11-2	TRBJ1-2	TRBD1	few	TGTGCCAGCAGCCCGGGCGGCAGGGGGCGGCCCTATGGCTACACCTTC	CASSPGGRGRPYGYTF
TRBV19	TRBJ1-5	TRBD1	-	TGTGCCAGTAGCGGACAGGTAAGGAATCAGCCCCAGCATTTT	CASSGQVRNQPQHF
TRBV2	TRBJ1-1	TRBD1	few	TGTGCCAGCAGTGCCGGGACAGGGATCTTTACTGAAGCTTTCTTT	CASSAGTGIFTEAFF
TRBV10-2	TRBJ2-3	TRBD2	once	TGCGCCAGCAGTCCTAGCGGGAGGACAGATACGCAGTATTTT	CASSPSGRTDTQYF
TRBV5-1	TRBJ2-3	-	-	TGCGCCAGCAGCTTGGGGGCGGGGAACACAGATACGCAGTATTTT	CASSLGAGNTDTQYF
TRBV2	TRBJ2-5	-	once	TGTGCCAGTCGGTGGACACAAGAGACCCAGTACTTC	CASRWTQETQYF
TRBV5-1	TRBJ2-5	TRBD2	-	TGCGCCAGCAGACTAGCGGGTAAAGAGACCCAGTACTTC	CASRLAGKETQYF
TRBV15	TRBJ2-4	TRBD2	-	TGTGCCACCAGCAGAGACACGGGACTAGCGGTTCAGTCGAAAAACATTCAGTACTTC	CATSRDTGLAVQSKNIQYF
TRBV3-1/TRBV3-2	TRBJ1-4	-	-	TGTGCCAGCAGTCGATACCAAAATGAAAAACTGTTTTTT	CASSRYQNEKLFF
TRBV21-1	TRBJ2-7	-	-	TGTGCCATCCGGGAGGCCAGAGGAGGGCAGTACTTC	CAIREARGGQYF
TRBV12-3/TRBV12-4	TRBJ2-3	-	few	TGTGCCAGCAGTTTAGCAGATACGCAGTATTTT	CASSLADTQYF
TRBV18	TRBJ1-2	TRBD1	-	TGTGCCAGCTCACCACAAGGGGGCTCGGGCTATGGCTACACCTTC	CASSPQGGSGYGYTF
TRBV6-2/TRBV6-3	TRBJ2-1	-	-	TGTGCCAGCAGCAGACTCCTAGGAGTGCAGTTCTTC	CASSRLLGVQFF
TRBV11-2	TRBJ1-2	TRBD1	-	TGTGCCAGCAGCCTTGGACAGGGGCATGGCTACACCTTC	CASSLGQGHGYTF
TRBV19	TRBJ2-7	-	-	TGTGCCAGTAGTTGGCAGGGCACGAGCTCCTACGAGCAGTACTTC	CASSWQGTSSYEQYF
TRBV18	TRBJ1-3	-	-	TGTGCCAGCTCAGGGGGCTACGGAAACACCATATATTTT	CASSGGYGNTIYF
TRBV11-2	TRBJ1-2	TRBD1	-	TGTGCCAGCAGCTCGCGACAGGGAGGCATATTTGGCTACACCTTC	CASSSRQGGIFGYTF
TRBV18	TRBJ2-7	-	-	TGTGCCAGCACCTTCTCCGGAGGCGAGCAGTACTTC	CASTFSGGEQYF
TRBV23-1	TRBJ2-6	-	-	TGCGCCAGCAGTCAAACGTGCTCTGGGGCCAACGTCCTGACTTTC	CASSQTCSGANVLTF
TRBV9	TRBJ2-3	TRBD2	-	TGTGCCAGCAGCGTAGGTTCTAGCGGAATCACAGATACGCAGTATTTT	CASSVGSSGITDTQYF
TRBV27	TRBJ2-7	-	-	TGTGCCAGCAGTTCAACAGGGAACTACGAGCAGTACTTC	CASSSTGNYEQYF
TRBV7-8	TRBJ2-7	-	-	TGTGCCAGCAGCTTCATCACCCGCGGACGGTCCTACGAGCAGTACTTC	CASSFITRGRSYEQYF
TRBV5-1	TRBJ2-1	-	-	TGCGCCAGCAGCTTGGAACCCCACTACTCTAGCCCGGGCTACAATGAGCAGTTCTTC	CASSLEPHYSSPGYNEQFF
TRBV27	TRBJ1-2	-	-	TGTGCCAGCACTTCGGGGGATGGCTACACCTTC	CASTSGDGYTF
TRBV3-1/TRBV3-2	TRBJ1-5	-	-	TGTGCCAGCAGCCCCAGGGTTAGCAATCAGCCCCAGCATTTT	CASSPRVSNQPQHF
TRBV7-9	TRBJ1-1	-	-	TGTGCCAGCAGCTTCCCCTTTGTTGGGGAAGCTTTCTTT	CASSFPFVGEAFF
TRBV7-3	TRBJ2-3	TRBD1	-	TGTGCCAGCAGCCCGCAACAGGGGGCAGATACGCAGTATTTT	CASSPQQGADTQYF
TRBV15	TRBJ2-1	-	-	TGTGCCACCAGCAGAGATCTCAACCAAGGGAATGAGCAGTTCTTC	CATSRDLNQGNEQFF
TRBV4-2	TRBJ2-7	-	few	TGTGCCAGCAGCCAAGGAAACGAGCAGTACTTC	CASSQGNEQYF
TRBV5-4	TRBJ2-1	TRBD2	-	TGTGCCAGCACCGGGACTAGCGGTAACAATGAGCAGTTCTTC	CASTGTSGNNEQFF
TRBV7-2	TRBJ1-1	-	-	TGTGCCAGCAGCCTAAGACAGGCCGGGGTCACTGAAGCTTTCTTT	CASSLRQAGVTEAFF